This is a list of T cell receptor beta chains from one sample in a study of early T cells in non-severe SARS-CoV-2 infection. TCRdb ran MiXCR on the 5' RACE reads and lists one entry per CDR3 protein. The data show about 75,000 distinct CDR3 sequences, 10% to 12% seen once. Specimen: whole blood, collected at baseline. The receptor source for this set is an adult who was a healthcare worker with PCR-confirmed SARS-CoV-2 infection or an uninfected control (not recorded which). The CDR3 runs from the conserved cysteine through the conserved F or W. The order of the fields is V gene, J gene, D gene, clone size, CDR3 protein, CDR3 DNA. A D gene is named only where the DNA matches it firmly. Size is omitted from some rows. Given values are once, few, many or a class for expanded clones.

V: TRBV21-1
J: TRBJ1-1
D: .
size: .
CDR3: CATTTGRPEAFF
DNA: TGTGCCACCACCACAGGGAGGCCTGAAGCTTTCTTT

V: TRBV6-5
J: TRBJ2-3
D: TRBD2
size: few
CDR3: CASSMTSGYTQYF
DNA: TGTGCCAGCAGTATGACTAGCGGTTATACGCAGTATTTT

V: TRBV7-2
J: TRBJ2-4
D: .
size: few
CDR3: CASSLALGGAKNIQYF
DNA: TGTGCCAGCAGCTTAGCGCTAGGGGGGGCCAAAAACATTCAGTACTTC

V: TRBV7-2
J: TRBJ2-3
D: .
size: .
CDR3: CASSSETDTQYF
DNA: TGTGCCAGCAGCTCCGAGACAGATACGCAGTATTTT

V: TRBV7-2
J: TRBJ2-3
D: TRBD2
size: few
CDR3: CASSLEGGGTQYF
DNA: TGTGCCAGCAGCTTAGAAGGCGGGGGGACGCAGTATTTT

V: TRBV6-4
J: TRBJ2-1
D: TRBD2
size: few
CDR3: CASSDSASGGGEQFF
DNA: TGTGCCAGCAGTGACTCAGCTAGCGGGGGGGGTGAGCAGTTCTTC

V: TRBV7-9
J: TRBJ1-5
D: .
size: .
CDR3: CASSQNPTGTEQPQHF
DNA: TGTGCCAGCAGCCAGAACCCTACAGGGACGGAACAGCCCCAGCATTTT

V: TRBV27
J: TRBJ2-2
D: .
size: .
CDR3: CASSLFRSNTGELFF
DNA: TGTGCCAGCAGTTTATTCAGGTCGAACACCGGGGAGCTGTTTTTT

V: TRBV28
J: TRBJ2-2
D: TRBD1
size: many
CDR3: CASISTGGAGELFF
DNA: TGTGCCAGCATTTCGACAGGGGGAGCCGGGGAGCTGTTTTTT

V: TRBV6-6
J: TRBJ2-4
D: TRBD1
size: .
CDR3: CASSQGTGAANQYF
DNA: TGTGCCAGCAGTCAGGGGACAGGGGCTGCCAACCAGTACTTC

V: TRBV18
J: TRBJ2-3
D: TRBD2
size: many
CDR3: CASSPLQGLAGGTDTQYF
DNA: TGTGCCAGCTCACCACTCCAGGGACTAGCAGGGGGCACAGATACGCAGTATTTT

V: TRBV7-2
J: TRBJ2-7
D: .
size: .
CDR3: CASSLDVVEQYF
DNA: TGTGCCAGCAGCCTAGACGTGGTCGAGCAGTACTTC

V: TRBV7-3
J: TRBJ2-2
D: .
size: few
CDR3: CASRPTNTGELFF
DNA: TGTGCCAGCAGACCGACAAACACCGGGGAGCTGTTTTTT

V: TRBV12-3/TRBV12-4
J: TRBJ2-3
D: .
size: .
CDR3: CASSPIEGNTDTQYF
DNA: TGTGCCAGCAGTCCTATTGAGGGGAACACAGATACGCAGTATTTT

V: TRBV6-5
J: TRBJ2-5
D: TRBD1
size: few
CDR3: CASRGTGIETQYF
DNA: TGTGCCAGCAGGGGGACAGGGATCGAGACCCAGTACTTC

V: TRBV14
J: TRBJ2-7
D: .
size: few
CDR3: CASSRNGYEQYF
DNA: TGTGCCAGCAGCCGGAACGGCTACGAGCAGTACTTC

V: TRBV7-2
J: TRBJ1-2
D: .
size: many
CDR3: CASSLEQQSLNYGYTF
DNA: TGTGCCAGCAGCTTAGAGCAACAGTCACTGAACTATGGCTACACCTTC

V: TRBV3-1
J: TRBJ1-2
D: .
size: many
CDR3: CASSQGTIYGYTF
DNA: TGTGCCAGCAGCCAGGGGACTATCTATGGCTACACCTTC

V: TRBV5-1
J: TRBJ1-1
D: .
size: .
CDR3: CASSLNSANTEAFF
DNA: TGCGCCAGCAGCCTAAACAGTGCGAACACTGAAGCTTTCTTT

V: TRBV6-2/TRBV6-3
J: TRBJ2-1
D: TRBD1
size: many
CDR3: CATFRGGASYNEQFF
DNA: TGTGCCACCTTCCGAGGGGGCGCCTCCTACAATGAGCAGTTCTTC

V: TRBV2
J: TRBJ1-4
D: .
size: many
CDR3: CASSSDRVTTNEKLFF
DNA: TGTGCCAGCAGTTCGGACAGAGTTACAACTAATGAAAAACTGTTTTTT

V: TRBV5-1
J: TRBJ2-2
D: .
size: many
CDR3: CASSLVEQNTGELFF
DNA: TGCGCCAGCAGCTTGGTAGAACAGAACACCGGGGAGCTGTTTTTT

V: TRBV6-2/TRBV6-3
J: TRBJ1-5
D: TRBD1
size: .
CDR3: CASRDRGEGKPQHF
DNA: TGTGCCAGCCGGGACAGGGGCGAGGGGAAGCCCCAGCATTTT

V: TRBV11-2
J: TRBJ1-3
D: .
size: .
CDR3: CASSPTWGSENTIYF
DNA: TGTGCCAGCAGCCCAACATGGGGGTCTGAAAACACCATATATTTT

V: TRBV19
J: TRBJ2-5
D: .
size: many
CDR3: CASSIQDGARETQYF
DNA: TGTGCCAGTAGTATACAAGACGGGGCAAGAGAGACCCAGTACTTC

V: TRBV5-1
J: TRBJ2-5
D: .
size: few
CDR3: CASSQQPRSVQQETQYF
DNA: TGCGCCAGCAGCCAACAACCGAGGTCGGTGCAACAAGAGACCCAGTACTTC

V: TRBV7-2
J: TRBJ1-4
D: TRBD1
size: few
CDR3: CASSLNRGKEKLFF
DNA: TGTGCCAGCAGCTTAAACAGGGGAAAGGAAAAACTGTTTTTT

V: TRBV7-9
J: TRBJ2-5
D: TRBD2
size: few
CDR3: CASSVQGGTQETQYF
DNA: TGTGCCAGCAGCGTTCAGGGAGGGACTCAAGAGACCCAGTACTTC

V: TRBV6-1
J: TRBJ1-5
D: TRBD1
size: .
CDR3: CASIQGVGTGYNQPQHF
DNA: TGTGCCAGCATTCAAGGTGTGGGGACAGGGTACAATCAGCCCCAGCATTTT

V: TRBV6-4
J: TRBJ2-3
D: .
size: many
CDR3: CASSRMASTDTQYF
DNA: TGTGCCAGCAGCAGAATGGCTAGCACAGATACGCAGTATTTT

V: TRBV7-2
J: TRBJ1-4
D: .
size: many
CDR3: CASSPIPATNEKLFF
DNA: TGTGCCAGCAGCCCGATACCTGCAACTAATGAAAAACTGTTTTTT

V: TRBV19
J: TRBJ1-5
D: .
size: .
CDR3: CASSIGLNRGNQPQHF
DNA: TGTGCCAGTAGTATCGGACTTAATCGGGGCAATCAGCCCCAGCATTTT

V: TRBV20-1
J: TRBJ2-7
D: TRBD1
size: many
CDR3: CSACLSDRDYEQYF
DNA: TGCAGTGCTTGTTTGTCGGACAGGGACTACGAGCAGTACTTC

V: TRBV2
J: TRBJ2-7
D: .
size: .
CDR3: CASRAGTASYEQYF
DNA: TGTGCCAGCAGAGCCGGGACGGCATCCTACGAGCAGTACTTC

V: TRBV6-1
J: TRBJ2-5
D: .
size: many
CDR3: CASRRSGIDGETQYF
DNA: TGTGCCAGCAGAAGGTCAGGGATTGATGGGGAGACCCAGTACTTC

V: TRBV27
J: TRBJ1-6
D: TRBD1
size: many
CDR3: CASRQGAQSPLHF
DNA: TGTGCCAGCAGGCAGGGGGCTCAATCACCCCTCCACTTT

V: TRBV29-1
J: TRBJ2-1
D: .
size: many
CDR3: CSVEEGNEQFF
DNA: TGCAGCGTTGAAGAGGGCAATGAGCAGTTCTTC

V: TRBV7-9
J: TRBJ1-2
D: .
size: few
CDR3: CASSPAGQQGYTF
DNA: TGTGCCAGCAGCCCAGCCGGACAGCAAGGCTACACCTTC

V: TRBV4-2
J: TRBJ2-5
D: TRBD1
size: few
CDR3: CASSHGGQDLLETQYF
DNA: TGTGCCAGCAGCCACGGTGGACAGGACTTGTTGGAGACCCAGTACTTC

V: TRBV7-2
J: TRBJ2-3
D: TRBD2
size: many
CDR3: CASSLAPGGQDTQYF
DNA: TGTGCCAGCAGCTTAGCGCCGGGGGGGCAAGATACGCAGTATTTT

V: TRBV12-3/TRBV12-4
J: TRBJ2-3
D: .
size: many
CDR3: CASSLFPQRDTQYF
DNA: TGTGCCAGCAGTTTGTTCCCACAGAGGGATACGCAGTATTTT

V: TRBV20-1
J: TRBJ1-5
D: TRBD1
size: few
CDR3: CSARGGGASQPQHF
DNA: TGCAGTGCTAGAGGAGGGGGCGCGAGCCAGCCCCAGCATTTT

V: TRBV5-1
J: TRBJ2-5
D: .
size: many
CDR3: CASSLVDGSQETQYF
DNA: TGCGCCAGCAGCTTGGTAGATGGAAGCCAAGAGACCCAGTACTTC

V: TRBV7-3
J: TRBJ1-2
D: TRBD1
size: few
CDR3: CASSSGQGNQGGYTF
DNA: TGTGCCAGCAGCAGCGGACAGGGGAATCAGGGTGGCTACACCTTC

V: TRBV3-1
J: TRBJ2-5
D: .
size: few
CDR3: CASSQHSKTQYF
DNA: TGTGCCAGCAGCCAACACTCAAAGACCCAGTACTTC

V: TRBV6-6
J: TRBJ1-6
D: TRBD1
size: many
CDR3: CASMTQGASYNSPLHF
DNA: TGTGCCAGCATGACCCAGGGGGCAAGTTATAATTCACCCCTCCACTTT

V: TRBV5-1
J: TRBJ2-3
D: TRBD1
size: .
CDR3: CASSLDGTGSDTQYF
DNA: TGCGCCAGCAGCTTGGACGGGACAGGGAGTGATACGCAGTATTTT

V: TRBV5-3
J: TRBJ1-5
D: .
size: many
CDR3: CARSLESGGPKCNQPQHF
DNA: TGTGCCAGAAGCTTGGAATCCGGGGGACCCAAATGCAATCAGCCCCAGCATTTT